This T cell receptor beta chain came from a study of high-grade serous ovarian cancer treatment subgroups. The overall study: On average, more than 14,000 reads and under 9,000 unique TCR beta rearrangements were obtained per sample. Study-level points and caveats: Tumors within one patient showed repertoire similarity of roughly 0.1 to 0.8. Only CDR3 was analyzed; CDR1 and CDR2 were not. Clonal relatedness tracked neoantigen level, and by trend copy number and mutation load.

The length of the CDR3 is 12 residues. V lost 4 bases to trimming and J lost 6 bases, with 7 bases between them. Germline values: CDR1 MNHEY, CDR2 SVGAGI. Profiling relied on immunoSEQ multiplex PCR, and the TCRdb table lists in-frame clones only, not all of them. The table includes about 5,800 clones, 60% to 75% detected once. For this clone: Its antigen is undetermined.

The tumor samples were collected prior to definitive surgery or chemotherapy. The receptor was derived from a human donor with high-grade serous ovarian cancer. V usage is TRBV6-5 and J usage is TRBJ1-5; D is perhaps TRBD1 (5 bases). Sequencing was performed on tumor tissue. DNA for the CDR3: TGTGCCAGCAGTTCAGGGCCTCAGCCCCAGCATTTT. Residues: CASSSGPQPQHF.